This T cell receptor beta chain was captured in a study of T-cell memory formation after mild COVID-19. The study's findings and limits: Largely, contracting CD4+ clones fell within CM and EM, and contracting CD8+ clones within EMRA. Some clones that responded were present in memory (sampled pre-infection), which suggests cross-reactive memory joined.

Concerning this clonotype itself: Its antigen is not known.

The 5'RACE method, run with constant-segment primers, produced TCR alpha and TCR beta cDNA libraries (carrying sample barcodes and UMIs). TCRdb analysed the 5' RACE reads with MiXCR anew, one entry per CDR3 protein. The sample gives more than 350,000 distinct CDR3 sequences, over 20% of which show up once; under 15% is in the top ten. The length of the CDR3 is 11 residues. The germline V gene has CDR1 GTSNPN and CDR2 SVGIG (reference sequence). Trimming removed 1 base at V and 4 bases at J, with 4 bases between. The chain employs TRBV30 and TRBJ1-1; no firm D call. This receptor was obtained from an adult woman who had mild COVID-19 (a few samples of this study predate the infection). Cell type and time point are not known. The sequenced material came from PBMCs or a T cell subset sorted from them (not recorded which). The CDR3 sequence is CAWSGSTEAFF. CDR3 coding DNA: TGTGCCTGGAGTGGAAGCACTGAAGCTTTCTTT.